The clone carrying this T cell receptor (beta chain) was recorded at least ten times. Germline and junction disagree at one end, which may indicate a read error. TCRdb recomputed calls from the 5' RACE reads with MiXCR, one row per CDR3 protein. Of approximately 250,000 distinct CDR3 sequences listed, around 4.9% are singletons. This sample is part of a study of T cells after yellow fever vaccination. This CDR3 contains 13 residues. From germline, CDR1 is SGHRS and CDR2 YFSETQ. This sequence joins TRBV5-1 and TRBJ2-5; D is possibly TRBD1 (6 bases). The source of this sequence is a man aged 18 to 30 who received the YFV17D yellow fever vaccine. The source was CD4+ T cells sorted from PBMCs, collected on the day of the yellow fever booster vaccination. Here the CDR3 DNA reads TGTGCCAGCAGTCGGACAGTCCAAGAGACCCAGTACTTC. This sequence encodes CASSRTVQETQYF.